Included here is one TCR beta chain sequence, with context. The antigen remains unidentified. This sample stems from a study of cytomegalovirus exposure and HLA in healthy donors. Study as a whole: Unique TCR beta sequences numbering some 120 million came from 190 million or so T cells in an earlier analysis.

Use of 60 Vbeta and 13 Jbeta primers characterized the PCR. Only in-frame clones appear in the TCRdb table, and some are missing; sequencing was by immunoSEQ multiplex PCR. This sample has 90,000 or so clones, with around 70% found just once. The CDR3 contains 15 residues. Germline lookup yields CDR1 MNHEY and CDR2 SMNVEV (reference sequence). V was clipped by 5 bases and J by 4 bases, with 17 bases between them. General study findings and limits: Among immune exposure information, only CMV serostatus was available. Later analysis associated a missense DCLRE1C variant with TCR beta V- and J-gene trimming.

The chain joins TRBV27 to TRBJ1-1; D possibly corresponds to TRBD1 (6 bases). Sequencing input: PBMCs. The sequence was collected from a man in his fifties in good health and CMV-seronegative. Here the CDR3 reads CASSDPRTVSTEAFF. CDR3 DNA: TGTGCCAGCAGTGACCCACGGACAGTCTCCACTGAAGCTTTCTTT.